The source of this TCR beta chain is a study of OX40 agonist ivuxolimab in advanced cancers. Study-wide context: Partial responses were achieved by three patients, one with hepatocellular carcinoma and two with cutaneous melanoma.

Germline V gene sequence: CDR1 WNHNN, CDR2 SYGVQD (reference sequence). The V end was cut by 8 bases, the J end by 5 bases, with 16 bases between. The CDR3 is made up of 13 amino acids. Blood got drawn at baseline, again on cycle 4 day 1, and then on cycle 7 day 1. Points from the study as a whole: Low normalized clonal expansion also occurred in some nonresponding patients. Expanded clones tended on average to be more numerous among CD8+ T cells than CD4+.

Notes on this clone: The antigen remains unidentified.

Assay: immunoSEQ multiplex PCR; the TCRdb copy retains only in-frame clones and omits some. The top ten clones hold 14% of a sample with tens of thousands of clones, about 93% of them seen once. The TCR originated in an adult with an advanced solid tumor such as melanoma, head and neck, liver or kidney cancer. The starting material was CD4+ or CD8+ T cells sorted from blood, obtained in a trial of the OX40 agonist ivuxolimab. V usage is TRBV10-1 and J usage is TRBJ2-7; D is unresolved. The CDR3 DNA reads TGCGCCAGCTCCCCCACAAAAATCCACGAGCAGTACTTC. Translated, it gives CASSPTKIHEQYF.